A selection of T cell receptor beta chains follows, all from one sample in a study of blood T cells in healthy people across ages. TCRdb fed the 5' RACE reads into MiXCR, producing one record per CDR3 protein. The sample has 1.4 million to 1.5 million distinct CDR3 sequences; about 40% are singletons. The sample consisted of blood. The receptors here all came from a woman aged 18-29 years in good health. Both conserved end residues are part of each CDR3. Fields, in order: CDR3 length, J gene, D gene, V gene, clone size, CDR3 DNA, CDR3 protein. D genes are given only for firm matches. Clone size is not always given. Where it is, it says once, few, many or a class for expanded clones.

>14|TRBJ2-7|-|TRBV18|-
TGTGCCAGCTCACCAGAGGGTAGTAGCCACGAGCAGTACTTC
CASSPEGSSHEQYF
>15|TRBJ2-3|-|TRBV20-1|once
TGCAGTGCTAGAGTCCAAGCCCACAAGGGAGATACGCAGTATTTT
CSARVQAHKGDTQYF
>14|TRBJ2-7|-|TRBV6-1|-
TGTGCCACCCTAAAGGCGTTTGGAGGCTACGAGCAGTACTTC
CATLKAFGGYEQYF
>13|TRBJ2-7|TRBD2|TRBV20-1|-
TGCAGTGCTGGACTAGCGGGCCCCTACGAGCAGTACTTC
CSAGLAGPYEQYF
>19|TRBJ2-2|TRBD2|TRBV11-2|few
TGTGCCAGCAGCTTAGTGTGGCGGGCGGGAGTCGTAAACACCGGGGAGCTGTTTTTT
CASSLVWRAGVVNTGELFF
>16|TRBJ1-1|TRBD1|TRBV5-1|-
TGCGCCAGCAGCCCAGGGACAGGGGGCATGAGGACTGAAGCTTTCTTT
CASSPGTGGMRTEAFF
>14|TRBJ1-6|-|TRBV27|-
TGTGCCAGCAGAGATCACGGCTATAATTCACCCCTCCACTTT
CASRDHGYNSPLHF
>14|TRBJ1-4|-|TRBV12-3/TRBV12-4|-
TGTGCCAGCAGTCCCACTACCGGAGGGGAAAAACTGTTTTTT
CASSPTTGGEKLFF
>18|TRBJ1-5|-|TRBV20-1|-
TGCAGTGCTAGGAACCGGGACCTGAGAAACACTAGCAATCAGCCCCAGCATTTT
CSARNRDLRNTSNQPQHF
>14|TRBJ1-4|-|TRBV5-1|-
TGCGCCAGCAGGACCGGGTCCGAGCAAGAAAAACTGTTTTTT
CASRTGSEQEKLFF
>13|TRBJ1-3|-|TRBV29-1|-
TGCAGCGTACGGGCCATGGCGGGAAACACCATATATTTT
CSVRAMAGNTIYF
>14|TRBJ2-7|-|TRBV27|-
TGTGCCAGCAGTTTAATTAGCGGTTACTACGAGCAGTACTTC
CASSLISGYYEQYF
>15|TRBJ1-2|-|TRBV5-1|-
TGCGCCAGCAGCTTGACGGGGGGCATGAACTATGGCTACACCTTC
CASSLTGGMNYGYTF
>14|TRBJ2-6|-|TRBV6-2/TRBV6-3|many
TGTGCCAGCAGCCAGGGGTCTGGGGCCAACGTCCTGACTTTC
CASSQGSGANVLTF
>15|TRBJ1-2|TRBD1|TRBV20-1|-
TGCAGTGCTAGAGTGTATTGGGACAGGGGCTATGGCTACACCTTC
CSARVYWDRGYGYTF